These 13 T cell receptor beta chains originate from one sample sequenced in a study of cytomegalovirus exposure and HLA in healthy donors. The PCR ran on 60 Vbeta and 13 Jbeta primers. Method: immunoSEQ multiplex PCR; TCRdb's copy keeps in-frame clones and lacks some. Of about 120,000 clones listed, roughly 60% are singletons. What was sequenced was PBMCs. These receptors originate from a man aged 35-49 years in good health and CMV-seropositive.

The chain combines TRBV18 with TRBJ1-1, with D perhaps TRBD1 (6 bases). Germline CDR1 KGHSH, CDR2 LQKENI. The CDR3 is 17 amino acids. Trimming pared 1 base from V and 3 bases from J, leaving 18 bases between. In nucleotides, the CDR3 is TGTGCCAGCTCACCACAGTCGGGGGGCGAAGGGGACACTGAAGCTTTCTTT. It codes for CASSPQSGGEGDTEAFF. Drawing the rest from reference TRBV18 and TRBJ1-1, the complete variable domain is NAGVMQNPRHLVRRRGQEARLRCSPMKGHSHVYWYRQLPEEGLKFMVYLQKENIIDESGMPKERFSAEFPKEGPSILRIQQVVRGDSAAYFCASSPQSGGEGDTEAFFGQGTRLTVV.

The chain has TRBV6-5 and TRBJ2-1; D gene uncertain. V was pared by 4 bases and J by 2 bases, with 12 bases between. Germline V gene lookup returns CDR1 MNHEY and CDR2 SVGAGI. The CDR3 contains 15 residues. The CDR3 spells CASSSVGAAYNEQFF. In nucleotides, the CDR3 is TGTGCCAGCAGTTCAGTAGGAGCTGCCTACAATGAGCAGTTCTTC.

The J gene is TRBJ1-5, the V gene TRBV2; 8 nucleotides match TRBD1. The CDR3 loop spans 15 amino acids. CDR1 is SNHLY, CDR2 FYNNEI, per germline. After removal of 5 bases from V and 6 bases from J, the junction contained 9 bases not matched to a gene. The chain's CDR3 is CASSQEDTGGQPQHF. CDR3 DNA sequence: TGTGCCAGCAGTCAAGAGGACACAGGGGGTCAGCCCCAGCATTTT. Full variable domain (outside the CDR3, taken from reference TRBV2 and TRBJ1-5): EPEVTQTPSHQVTQMGQEVILRCVPISNHLYFYWYRQILGQKVEFLVSFYNNEISEKSEIFDDQFSVERPDGSNFTLKIRSTKLEDSAMYFCASSQEDTGGQPQHFGDGTRLSIL.

The chain recombines TRBV15 with TRBJ2-7; D perhaps matches TRBD2 (5 bases). The CDR3 length is 15 residues. The germline CDR1 and CDR2 sequences are LNHNV and YYDKDF (reference sequence). V dropped 4 bases and J dropped 5 bases, with 18 bases sitting between them. DNA of the CDR3: TGTGCCACCAGCATTGTACGTGGGAAGAGGGACGAGCAGTACTTC. Its protein is CATSIVRGKRDEQYF.

V usage is TRBV12-1 and J usage is TRBJ1-1; the table names TRBD1, a call not compared with the DNA. TRBV12-1 is a known pseudogene. The CDR3 extends over 15 amino acids. The CDR3 is CASSYRQGGETEAFF. The CDR3 DNA sequence: TGTGCCAGCAGCTACAGACAGGGTGGAGAAACTGAAGCTTTCTTT.

The chain has TRBV19 and TRBJ1-3; a possible D gene is TRBD1 (6 bases). The germline V gene has CDR1 LNHDA and CDR2 SQIVND (reference sequence). The ends were cut back, 6 bases at V and 1 base at J, with 16 bases in the middle. This CDR3 contains 16 residues. CDR3 loop: CASRLTPGTSGNTIYF. CDR3 DNA: TGTGCCAGTAGGCTAACCCCCGGGACATCTGGAAACACCATATATTTT. The complete variable domain, with remaining parts taken from reference TRBV19 and TRBJ1-3, reads DGGITQSPKYLFRKEGQNVTLSCEQNLNHDAMYWYRQDPGQGLRLIYYSQIVNDFQKGDIAEGYSVSREKKESFPLTVTSAQKNPTAFYLCASRLTPGTSGNTIYFGEGSWLTVV.

The chain's CDR3 is CASRGQPNTGELFF. CDR3 bases: TGTGCCAGCAGGGGACAGCCGAACACCGGGGAGCTGTTTTTT. V is TRBV7-3 and J is TRBJ2-2, with 7 bases fitting TRBD1. Losses at the gene ends were 6 bases for V and 0 bases for J; bases not matched to a gene: 1. The CDR3 covers 14 residues. Germline V lookup: CDR1 SGHTA, CDR2 FQGTGA.

The chain has TRBV7-8 and TRBJ1-1, with a weak D call TRBD1 (6 bases). With 6 bases removed from V and 5 bases from J, the gap between germline ends came to 25 bases. The CDR3 totals 17 residues. CDR1 is SGHVS and CDR2 is FQNEAQ in the germline V gene. The CDR3 coding sequence is TGTGCCAGCAGAGATCGGCTACGGGGGGCGCTCGGGACTGAAGCTTTCTTT. Its translation is CASRDRLRGALGTEAFF.

This rearrangement joins TRBV5-8 to TRBJ2-3; 10 positions agree with TRBD1. V shed 2 bases and J 3 bases; nucleotides not matched to a gene: 3. Germline V gives CDR1 SGHTS, CDR2 YDEGEE. This CDR3 has 15 amino acids. CDR3 loop: CASSLGTGATDTQYF. Here the CDR3 DNA reads TGTGCCAGCAGCTTAGGGACAGGGGCGACAGATACGCAGTATTTT. Together with reference TRBV5-8 and TRBJ2-3, the CDR3 gives the full variable domain: EAGVTQSPTHLIKTRGQQATLRCSPISGHTSVYWYQQALGLGLQFLLWYDEGEERNRGNFPPRFSGRQFPNYSSELNVNALELEDSALYLCASSLGTGATDTQYFGPGTRLTVL.

The V and J genes are TRBV28 and TRBJ1-2, with D tentatively TRBD1 (5 bases). The CDR3 consists of 12 residues. V lost 1 base and J 7 bases, leaving 7 bases between the germline ends. Germline V gives CDR1 MDHEN, CDR2 SYDVKM. The CDR3 DNA is TGTGCCAGCAGTTTATTCGGGGGTGGCTACACCTTC. This sequence encodes CASSLFGGGYTF.

There are a few counts of this clone. J is TRBJ2-7 and V is TRBV10-3; maybe TRBD1 (5 bases). Trimming stripped 2 bases from V and 4 bases from J, with 9 bases between. Germline V CDR1 and CDR2: ENHRY, SYGVKD. The length of the CDR3 is 13 residues. In DNA, the CDR3 is TGTGCCATCAGTGAGCCCAGGGCATACGAGCAGTACTTC. This sequence encodes CAISEPRAYEQYF.

This chain uses TRBV18 with TRBJ1-4; the D is unclear. Germline CDR1 KGHSH, CDR2 LQKENI. This CDR3 comprises 14 residues. The V end was cut by 0 bases, the J end by 7 bases, with 9 bases between. The CDR3 sequence: CASSPPYTREKLFF. The CDR3 bases are TGTGCCAGCTCACCACCGTACACCCGTGAAAAACTGTTTTTT.

The chain recombines TRBV5-1 with TRBJ2-7; TRBD1 aligns across 8 bases. The ends lost 6 bases at V and 1 base at J; junction bases unmatched: 3. CDR3 length: 13 amino acids. In germline, CDR1 is SGHRS, CDR2 YFSETQ. Written as DNA, the CDR3 is TGCGCCAGCAATTGGGACAGGTCCTACGAGCAGTACTTC. As protein: CASNWDRSYEQYF.